These 21 T cell receptor beta chains originate from one sample sequenced in a study of blood T cell repertoires in COVID-19. Clones were sequenced by immunoSEQ multiplex PCR, and TCRdb holds only the in-frame ones, with some missing. Here the sample spans roughly 240,000 clones, roughly 88% being singletons. What was sequenced was peripheral blood. These receptors were obtained from a man aged 40-55 years who had recovered from COVID-19.

The V call is TRBV6-6, the J call TRBJ2-3, with 10 bases aligning to TRBD1. The ends lost 5 bases at V and 1 base at J; junction bases unmatched: 6. From germline, CDR1 is MNHNY and CDR2 SVGAGI (reference sequence). The CDR3 length is 16 residues. The CDR3 DNA sequence: TGTGCCAGCAGTCGACAGGGGGCGCCTGGCACAGATACGCAGTATTTT. The encoded protein is CASSRQGAPGTDTQYF.

This chain uses TRBV19 with TRBJ1-2; D call uncertain. Germline-derived CDR1 and CDR2 are LNHDA and SQIVND (reference sequence). V lost 6 bases and J lost 4, with 9 bases in between. The CDR3 consists of 12 residues. CDR3 sequence reads: CASSTRLYGYTF. Here the CDR3 DNA reads TGTGCCAGTAGCACAAGACTCTATGGCTACACCTTC.

The V call is TRBV30, the J call TRBJ2-3; 7 bases are shared with TRBD1. This CDR3 is built from 12 residues. V lost 6 bases and J lost 2; bases outside the gene matches: 2. Germline values: CDR1 GTSNPN, CDR2 SVGIG (reference sequence). CDR3 nucleotide sequence: TGTGCCTGTACAGGGGTCACAGATACGCAGTATTTT. It translates to CACTGVTDTQYF.

The rearrangement joins TRBV6-6 to TRBJ2-3, with no clear D. The V gene lost 6 bases and the J gene lost 5 bases, with 18 bases spanning the gap. The germline CDR1 and CDR2 sequences are MNHNY and SVGAGI (reference sequence). There are 15 residues in the CDR3. DNA of the CDR3: TGTGCCAGCAGGACTCCTAGTGTCGGCCGAGATACGCAGTATTTT. It codes for CASRTPSVGRDTQYF.

CDR3 DNA: TGTGCCAGCTCACCTGGGACTAGCGGGGGGGCCTACAATGAGCAGTTCTTC. Its translation: CASSPGTSGGAYNEQFF. The V and J genes are TRBV18 and TRBJ2-1; 16 bases align to TRBD2. With V trimmed by 3 bases and J by 2 bases, 1 base remained unmatched. The CDR3 runs 17 residues. Germline values: CDR1 KGHSH, CDR2 LQKENI.

Of note for this clone: A read error may produce the germline difference seen at one junction end. The CDR3 region has the DNA TGTGCCAGCAGTCAAGCCGGGACTAGCGGAAGCACAGATACGCAGTATTTT. Translating it yields CASSQAGTSGSTDTQYF. This sequence joins TRBV6-1 and TRBJ2-3; 11 nucleotides agree with TRBD2. CDR1 MNHNS and CDR2 SASEGT come from the germline V gene. The CDR3 is made up of 17 amino acids.

The gene calls are TRBV7-2 and TRBJ2-1; 9 nucleotides match TRBD1. The J segment lost 9 bases and the V segment lost 1 base, leaving 7 bases of the junction unmatched. The CDR3 is 15 residues long. Germline V gives CDR1 SGHTA, CDR2 FQGNSA. This CDR3 reads CASSLVGTGTGEQFF. DNA for the CDR3: TGTGCCAGCAGCTTAGTGGGGACAGGGACGGGTGAGCAGTTCTTC. The full variable domain, completed using reference TRBV7-2 and TRBJ2-1, is GAGVSQSPSNKVTEKGKDVELRCDPISGHTALYWYRQSLGQGLEFLIYFQGNSAPDKSGLPSDRFSAERTGGSVSTLTIQRTQQEDSAVYLCASSLVGTGTGEQFFGPGTRLTVL.

The J gene is TRBJ2-7, the V gene TRBV9; TRBD2 aligns across 13 bases. There are 15 residues in the CDR3. Germline lookup yields CDR1 SGDLS and CDR2 YYNGEE. The V segment lost 4 bases and the J segment 2 bases; nucleotides outside the gene matches: 3. CDR3 DNA: TGTGCCAGCAGCCCGGGACTAGCGGGAACCTACGAGCAGTACTTC. Its protein is CASSPGLAGTYEQYF.

The chain has TRBV5-1 and TRBJ2-2; TRBD1 matches 8 bases. Germline assignment: CDR1 SGHRS and CDR2 YFSETQ. The CDR3 runs 15 residues. V trimming: 4 bases; J trimming: 5 bases; junction bases outside the gene matches: 7. The CDR3 is CASSPRTGRTGELFF. The CDR3 DNA reads TGCGCCAGCAGCCCCAGGACAGGGCGGACCGGGGAGCTGTTTTTT.

This chain links TRBV4-1 with TRBJ1-1; 8 bases align to TRBD1. J lost 0 bases, V lost 1 base, and 7 bases had no gene match. The CDR3 covers 17 residues. CDR1 MGHRA and CDR2 YSYEKL come from the germline V gene. The CDR3 region has the DNA TGCGCCAGCAGCCAAGTAGAGACAGGGGCCATGAACACTGAAGCTTTCTTT. It is translated as CASSQVETGAMNTEAFF.

V usage is TRBV15 and J usage is TRBJ2-3; 13 bases are a match to TRBD2. The CDR3 extends over 16 amino acids. Looked up from germline, CDR1 is LNHNV and CDR2 is YYDKDF (reference sequence). V lost 5 bases and J lost 2; bases outside the gene matches: 4. The CDR3 protein is CATSPGTSGTTDTQYF. CDR3 nucleotide sequence: TGTGCCACCAGCCCCGGGACTAGCGGGACCACAGATACGCAGTATTTT.

This clone showed up just a few times. This chain links TRBV6-2 or TRBV6-3 with TRBJ1-1, with 8 bases fitting TRBD1. The CDR3 totals 14 residues. Germline CDR1 is MNHEY and CDR2 is SVGEGT. Germline trimming cut 5 bases from V and 5 bases from J; bases unmatched to any gene: 7. The CDR3 reads CASSTRQGRTEAFF. Here the CDR3 DNA reads TGTGCCAGCAGTACTCGACAGGGGAGGACTGAAGCTTTCTTT.

This clone showed up just a few times. The V call is TRBV5-1, the J call TRBJ1-1; D gene unclear. The CDR3 extends over 14 amino acids. CDR1 SGHRS and CDR2 YFSETQ come from the germline V gene. The V end was cut by 0 bases, the J end by 4 bases, with 10 bases between. Written as DNA, the CDR3 is TGCGCCAGCAGCTTGGGAGGTTTCGGCACTGAAGCTTTCTTT. Residues: CASSLGGFGTEAFF.

This chain connects TRBV2 to TRBJ1-2; TRBD1 agrees at 11 bases. The V and J ends lost 5 bases and 4 bases, in that order; junction bases with no gene match: 9. This CDR3 contains 16 residues. The germline V gene encodes CDR1 SNHLY and CDR2 FYNNEI. Written as DNA, the CDR3 is TGTGCCAGCAGTTATGGACAGGGGGCGTCCCGCTATGGCTACACCTTC. Translating gives CASSYGQGASRYGYTF.

The DNA for the CDR3 is TGTGCCAGCAGCAGCCCGGGGTTGGGTGGTCAAGAGACCCAGTACTTC. The encoded protein is CASSSPGLGGQETQYF. The chain is built from TRBV5-4 and TRBJ2-5, with D possibly TRBD2 on 5 matching bases. CDR1 and CDR2 from the germline V gene are SGHNT and YYREEE (reference sequence). With 4 bases removed from V and 2 bases from J, the gap between germline ends came to 18 bases. This CDR3 has 16 residues.

The genes are TRBV6-6 and TRBJ2-2; the match to TRBD2 covers 9 bases. V was clipped by 5 bases and J by 0 bases; unmatched bases: 4. From germline, CDR1 is MNHNY and CDR2 SVGAGI (reference sequence). This CDR3 spans 16 amino acids. CDR3 sequence (DNA): TGTGCCAGCAGTCCTAGCGGGACGACGAACACCGGGGAGCTGTTTTTT. It yields the protein CASSPSGTTNTGELFF.

The chain is built from TRBV19 and TRBJ1-3; possibly TRBD1 for D (5 bases). Germline CDR1 LNHDA, CDR2 SQIVND (reference sequence). Trimming removed 5 bases from V and 4 bases from J, with 18 bases in between. The CDR3 runs to 16 residues. This CDR3 reads CASSPTTGTAGNTIYF. In DNA form, the CDR3 reads TGTGCCAGTAGTCCCACAACCGGGACTGCGGGAAACACCATATATTTT.

The chain links TRBV12-3 or TRBV12-4 to TRBJ1-2; tentatively, D is TRBD1 (6 bases). The CDR3 covers 12 residues. Between the trimmed V and J ends, which lost 4 bases and 10 bases, there was a span of 13 bases. The CDR3 protein is CASSYPGTTYTF. CDR3 in DNA: TGTGCCAGCAGTTATCCCGGGACAACCTACACCTTC.

This clone was detected only once. The chain carries TRBV2 and TRBJ2-7, with D tentatively TRBD1 (6 bases). CDR1 is SNHLY and CDR2 is FYNNEI in the germline V gene. V lost 8 bases and J lost 2, with 16 bases in between. CDR3 length: 14 amino acids. The CDR3, as DNA: TGTGCCAGCTCAGAAGTACAGGGCGCCTACGAGCAGTACTTC. Its protein product is CASSEVQGAYEQYF.

This clone was seen more than once but under ten times. CDR3 coding DNA: TGTGCCAGCAGTTACAGGGAGGAATACACTGAAGCTTTCTTT. This gives the protein CASSYREEYTEAFF. The chain couples TRBV6-2 or TRBV6-3 to TRBJ1-1; D unclear. Trimming cost V 2 bases and J 3 bases, with 10 bases left between them. The CDR3 contains 14 residues. The V gene's germline CDR1 is MNHEY and CDR2 SVGEGT.

The rearrangement links TRBV18 to TRBJ2-7; TRBD1 is a possible D gene (6 bases). The CDR3 consists of 16 residues. V was pared by 1 base and J by 5 bases, with 18 bases between. CDR1 KGHSH and CDR2 LQKENI come from the germline V gene. The CDR3 nucleotides read TGTGCCAGCTCACCACGGGGGCAGGGTCTTATCCACGAGCAGTACTTC. This codes for CASSPRGQGLIHEQYF.